These 5 T cell receptor beta chains were sequenced from one sample in a study of T cell responses to AZD1222 COVID-19 vaccine. Using immunoSEQ multiplex PCR, the repertoire was profiled, and TCRdb retains in-frame clones only, with some absent. The sample lists tens of thousands of clones, about 90% seen once, with 30% to 45% in the top ten. Source: peripheral blood, taken 28 days after the second AZD1222 dose. The source of these receptors is an adult who received the AZD1222 COVID-19 vaccine.

The rearrangement links TRBV12-5 to TRBJ2-3, with 11 bases aligning to TRBD2. Trimming cost V 8 bases and J 0 bases; bases outside gene matches: 1. CDR1 and CDR2 (germline): LGHNT, FRNRAP. The CDR3 consists of 14 residues. CDR3 protein: CASRLAGSTDTQYF. CDR3 in DNA: TGTGCTAGTAGACTAGCGGGGAGCACAGATACGCAGTATTTT.

The chain employs TRBV9 and TRBJ2-3; TRBD2 agrees at 12 bases. Germline loops: CDR1 SGDLS, CDR2 YYNGEE. The CDR3 has 17 residues. J lost 2 bases, V lost 3 bases, and 7 bases had no gene match. CDR3 sequence reads: CASSAPSGGADTDTQYF. For the CDR3, the DNA is TGTGCCAGCAGCGCTCCTAGCGGGGGGGCTGACACAGATACGCAGTATTTT. Complete variable domain (other parts from reference TRBV9 and TRBJ2-3): DSGVTQTPKHLITATGQRVTLRCSPRSGDLSVYWYQQSLDQGLQFLIQYYNGEERAKGNILERFSAQQFPDLHSELNLSSLELGDSALYFCASSAPSGGADTDTQYFGPGTRLTVL.

V and J are TRBV7-9 and TRBJ1-5; the D is unclear. This CDR3 spans 13 amino acids. Germline CDR1 SEHNR, CDR2 FQNEAQ (reference sequence). V was trimmed by 0 bases and J by 5 bases, leaving 5 bases between them. The CDR3 reads CASSLAEHQPQHF. As DNA, the CDR3 is TGTGCCAGCAGCTTAGCGGAGCATCAGCCCCAGCATTTT.

The chain employs TRBV5-1 and TRBJ1-2; a weak D match, TRBD1 (5 bases). V lost 1 base, J lost 7 bases, and 17 bases lay in between. The CDR3 has 15 residues. From germline, CDR1 is SGHRS and CDR2 YFSETQ. CDR3 in amino acids: CASSLSGTLAIGYTF. CDR3 DNA: TGCGCCAGCAGCTTGTCCGGGACCCTAGCTATTGGCTACACCTTC.

The rearrangement uses TRBV19 and TRBJ2-1, with D possibly being TRBD1 (6 bases). CDR1 LNHDA and CDR2 SQIVND come from the germline V gene (reference sequence). V was cut by 6 bases and J by 6 bases, with 18 bases left in between. The CDR3 has 15 residues. The CDR3: CASRTDPNRVNEQFF. The CDR3 nucleotides read TGTGCCAGTAGAACAGACCCAAACAGGGTCAATGAGCAGTTCTTC.